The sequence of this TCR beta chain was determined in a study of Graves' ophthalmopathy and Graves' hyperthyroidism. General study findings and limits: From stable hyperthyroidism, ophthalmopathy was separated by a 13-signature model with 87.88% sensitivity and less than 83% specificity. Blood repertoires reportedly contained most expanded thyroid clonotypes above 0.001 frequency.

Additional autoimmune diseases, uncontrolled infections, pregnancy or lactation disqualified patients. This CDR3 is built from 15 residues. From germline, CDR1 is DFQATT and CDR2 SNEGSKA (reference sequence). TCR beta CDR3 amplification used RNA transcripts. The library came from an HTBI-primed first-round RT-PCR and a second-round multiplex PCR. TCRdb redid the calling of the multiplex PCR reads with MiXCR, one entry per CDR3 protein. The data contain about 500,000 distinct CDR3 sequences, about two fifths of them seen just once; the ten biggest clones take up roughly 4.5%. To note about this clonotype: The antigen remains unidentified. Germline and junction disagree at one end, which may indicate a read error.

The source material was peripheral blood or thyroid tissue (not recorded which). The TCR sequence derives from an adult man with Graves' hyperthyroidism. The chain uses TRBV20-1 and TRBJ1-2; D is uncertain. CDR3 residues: CSARALGLAGGYYTF. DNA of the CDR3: TGCAGTGCCAGAGCCCTCGGACTAGCGGGAGGGTACTACACCTTC.